The subject of this entry is one T cell receptor (beta chain). The data are from a study of T cells in women clearing cervical HPV infection. For the study at large: Cases: HPV16-related CIN3 or worse on histology, 2 invasive cancers.

Assay: immunoSEQ multiplex PCR; the TCRdb copy retains only in-frame clones and omits some. This table holds tens of thousands of clones. Sequencing was done on a sample of blood buffy coat. This clonotype was obtained from a woman between 18 and 69 years old with a cervical HPV16 infection that either progressed to CIN3+ or cleared (not recorded which).

CDR3 region: CASSFWTGGSPLFF. The CDR3 bases that were read are TGTGCCAGCAGTTTTTGGACAGGGGGTTCACCA. V usage is TRBV28 and J usage is TRBJ1-4; 10 nucleotides align to TRBD1. The read ends 3 residues shy of where the CDR3 ends; the end is completed using the germline J gene. CDR3 length: 14 amino acids. The V gene's germline CDR1 is MDHEN and CDR2 SYDVKM.